The 7 T cell receptor beta chains below were found in one sample sequenced in a study of tumor and adjacent non-tumor tissue in lung cancer. TCRbeta libraries were built with three rounds of nested PCR, modified from ARM-PCR. MiXCR, run by TCRdb on the multiplex PCR reads, gives a single entry per CDR3 protein. Of over 130,000 distinct CDR3 sequences in the sample, around 61% were seen once. The template was RNA from unsorted bulk tissue. What was sequenced was lung tumor tissue. Source of these receptors: a man aged 55 to 70 with small cell lung cancer.

This clonotype was counted between two and nine times. The chain links TRBV25-1 to TRBJ2-5, with 7 positions matching TRBD2. J gave up 2 bases and V 5 bases, and 11 bases lay outside the gene matches. From germline, CDR1 is MGHDK and CDR2 SYGVNS. CDR3 length: 16 amino acids. The CDR3: CASSRRRKREQETQYF. In nucleotides, the CDR3 is TGTGCCAGCAGTCGGCGGAGAAAGCGGGAACAAGAGACCCAGTACTTC.

This chain links TRBV29-1 with TRBJ2-1; 11 bases align to TRBD2. CDR1 and CDR2 (germline): SQVTM, ANQGSEA. V was clipped by 3 bases and J by 5 bases; unmatched bases: 6. The CDR3 length is 15 residues. The CDR3 DNA is TGCAGCGTTGATAGCGGGAGGGTGACTAACAATGAGCAGTTCTTC. This translates into CSVDSGRVTNNEQFF.

In this sample, this clonotype turned up a few times. This may stem from a read error, because a much larger clone lies one nucleotide away. V is TRBV5-5 and J is TRBJ2-3; D uncertain. The CDR3 length is 13 residues. Germline assignment: CDR1 SGHKS and CDR2 YYEKEE (reference sequence). Deletions cut 3 bases from V and 4 bases from J, with 9 bases between. The CDR3 DNA reads as TGTGCCAGCAGCTACTCCCACGCAGATACGCAGTATTTT. It encodes CASSYSHADTQYF. The variable domain in full, with the rest retrieved from reference TRBV5-5 and TRBJ2-3, is DAGVTQSPTHLIKTRGQQVTLRCSPISGHKSVSWYQQVLGQGPQFIFQYYEKEERGRGNFPDRFSARQFPNYSSELNVNALLLGDSALYLCASSYSHADTQYFGPGTRLTVL.

On this clonotype itself: This clone may be a read error of a much larger clone one base away. The genes are TRBV29-1 and TRBJ2-1; 16 bases align to TRBD2. V shed 6 bases, J shed 11 bases, and the junction held 10 bases outside the gene matches. This CDR3 region has 15 residues. Germline values: CDR1 SQVTM, CDR2 ANQGSEA. The CDR3 region is CSVGGTSGRADKQFF. CDR3 in DNA: TGCAGCGTGGGTGGGACTAGCGGGAGGGCCGATAAGCAGTTCTTC.

This clonotype was recorded once. The junction does not match germline at one end; this may be a read error. The chain couples TRBV29-1 to TRBJ2-5; D gene uncertain. CDR1 SQVTM and CDR2 ANQGSEA come from the germline V gene. The CDR3 length is 13 residues. This chain's CDR3 is CSAPGPQTETQYF. Here the CDR3 DNA reads TGCAGCGCCCCGGGCCCACAGACGGAGACTCAGTACTTC.

The rearrangement joins TRBV24-1 to TRBJ1-1; maybe TRBD1 (6 bases). CDR1 KGHDR and CDR2 SFDVKD come from the germline V gene. This CDR3 spans 12 amino acids. V was shortened by 9 bases and J by 8 bases, with 15 bases between the two germline ends. CDR3 nucleotides: TGTGCCACCTCTGGGGACACCAGGGAAGCTTTCTTT. Protein sequence: CATSGDTREAFF.

This clonotype was seen a few times. The chain employs TRBV20-1 and TRBJ1-2; D remains unclear. The V end was cut by 0 bases, the J end by 1 base, with 6 bases between. Germline CDR1 and CDR2: DFQATT and SNEGSKA (reference sequence). The CDR3 loop spans 13 amino acids. This CDR3 is CSARDPVNYGYTF. The CDR3 DNA is TGCAGTGCTAGAGATCCAGTTAACTATGGCTACACCTTC.